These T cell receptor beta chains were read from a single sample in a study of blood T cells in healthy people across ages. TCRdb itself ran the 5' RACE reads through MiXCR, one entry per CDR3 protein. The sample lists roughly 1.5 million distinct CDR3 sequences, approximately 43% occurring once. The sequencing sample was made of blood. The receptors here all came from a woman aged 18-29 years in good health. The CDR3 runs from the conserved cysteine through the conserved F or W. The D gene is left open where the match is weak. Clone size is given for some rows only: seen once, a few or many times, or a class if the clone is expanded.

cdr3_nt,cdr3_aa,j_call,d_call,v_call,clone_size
TGTGCCAGCAGTTCCTGGGGACCACCCAGACCTAATGAGCAGTTCTTC,CASSSWGPPRPNEQFF,TRBJ2-1,.,TRBV27,few
TGTGCCAGCAGTTACCAGGTTACCATGAACACTGAAGCTTTCTTT,CASSYQVTMNTEAFF,TRBJ1-1,.,TRBV6-5,.
TGTGCTAGTGGTCCAGCGGGAGGGGGCACAGATACGCAGTATTTT,CASGPAGGGTDTQYF,TRBJ2-3,TRBD2,TRBV12-5,.
TGTGCCAGCAGCGTAGCCGGGACGCTCTATGGCTACACCTTC,CASSVAGTLYGYTF,TRBJ1-2,.,TRBV7-2,once
TGCGCCAGCAGCCTAAACGGTGGGGACTTGAACACTGAAGCTTTCTTT,CASSLNGGDLNTEAFF,TRBJ1-1,.,TRBV5-1,once
TGTGCCAGCAGTTGGGGGCTGGGGCGGGGGGCAACAGATACGCAGTATTTT,CASSWGLGRGATDTQYF,TRBJ2-3,TRBD2,TRBV27,.
TGCAGCGTTGAAGCGGCCAACTCCTACGAGCAGTACTTC,CSVEAANSYEQYF,TRBJ2-7,.,TRBV29-1,.
TGCGCCAGCAGCCAATATGCCCAAGAGACCCAGTACTTC,CASSQYAQETQYF,TRBJ2-5,.,TRBV4-1,many
TGTGCCAGCAGCTTGACTACGGGAGCCTACAATGAGCAGTTCTTC,CASSLTTGAYNEQFF,TRBJ2-1,.,TRBV7-2,medium-sized
TGTGCCAGTCACGACCGTGTGTACTCCTACAATGAGCAGTTCTTC,CASHDRVYSYNEQFF,TRBJ2-1,.,TRBV27,.
TGTGCCAGCAGTACCTACGAAGGTATTGGCAATGAGCAGTTCTTC,CASSTYEGIGNEQFF,TRBJ2-1,.,TRBV6-5,.
TGTGCCAGCAGCAGACGGGGGGGACAGCAAGAGACCCAGTACTTC,CASSRRGGQQETQYF,TRBJ2-5,.,TRBV6-5,.
TGTGCCAGTGACCTCGGGACAGACCCTTTCGAGCAGTACTTC,CASDLGTDPFEQYF,TRBJ2-7,TRBD1,TRBV6-2/TRBV6-3,few
TGCGCCAGCAGCTCAAAGGGGGCGCGGGGGAACAATGAGCAGTTCTTC,CASSSKGARGNNEQFF,TRBJ2-1,.,TRBV5-1,.
TGTGCCAGCAGTTTTCGACTAGCGCCTAGCACAGATACGCAGTATTTT,CASSFRLAPSTDTQYF,TRBJ2-3,TRBD2,TRBV12-3/TRBV12-4,.
TGTGCCAGCAGCCCACGACTAGCGGGGATCAATGAGCAGTACTTC,CASSPRLAGINEQYF,TRBJ2-7,TRBD2,TRBV14,few
TGTGCCAGCAGTTCCATGCCTCTCGGCCATGAGCAGTTCTTC,CASSSMPLGHEQFF,TRBJ2-1,.,TRBV6-2/TRBV6-3,few
TGTGCCAGCAGCTCCATGTTCAATGAGCAGTTCTTC,CASSSMFNEQFF,TRBJ2-1,.,TRBV7-2,.
TGCAGCGTTGATGCCGGGAGCTCCTACAATGGGCAGTTCTTC,CSVDAGSSYNGQFF,TRBJ2-1,.,TRBV29-1,.
TGTGCCAGCAGCAATGGTGTAAGCGAGCAGTACTTC,CASSNGVSEQYF,TRBJ2-7,.,TRBV6-2/TRBV6-3,.
TGTGCCAGCCTTCGGAATAGCGGGGTTCAATACGAGCAGTACTTC,CASLRNSGVQYEQYF,TRBJ2-7,TRBD2,TRBV28,.
TGTGCCAGCAGCCTAGTCGGGGACATTCAGTACTTC,CASSLVGDIQYF,TRBJ2-4,.,TRBV7-2,few
TGTGCCAGCAGTCGGACAGGGGAACGGGGCGAGCAGTACTTC,CASSRTGERGEQYF,TRBJ2-7,TRBD1,TRBV28,.
TGTGCCAGCAGCTCGGGACTAGCGGGGTATAGGAATGAGCAGTTCTTC,CASSSGLAGYRNEQFF,TRBJ2-1,TRBD2,TRBV7-2,.
TGTGCCAGCAGTCAAAATCGACACACTGAAGCTTTCTTT,CASSQNRHTEAFF,TRBJ1-1,.,TRBV6-5,once
TGTGCCAGCAGCCTAAGACGGGCTCTGAGGTTTGAGACCCAGTACTTC,CASSLRRALRFETQYF,TRBJ2-5,.,TRBV7-8,few
TGCGCCAGCAGCCAAGATAAGAACTGGTACAATGAGCAGTACTTC,CASSQDKNWYNEQYF,TRBJ2-7,.,TRBV4-3,.
TGTGCCAGCAGGGACTTTAGGAACACTGAAGCTTTCTTT,CASRDFRNTEAFF,TRBJ1-1,.,TRBV2,.
TGTGCCAGCGGCTTCAGCAAAGGGCTAGCTTTCTTT,CASGFSKGLAFF,TRBJ1-1,.,TRBV6-5,few
TGCGCCAGCAGCCGAACCCCAGGGAACGCGAACACCGGGGAGCTGTTTTTT,CASSRTPGNANTGELFF,TRBJ2-2,.,TRBV4-1,.
TGCGCCAGCAGCCAAGGTAGCGGGAGTGGAACCGGGGAGCTGTTTTTT,CASSQGSGSGTGELFF,TRBJ2-2,TRBD2,TRBV4-1,.
TGTGCCAGCAGTGACTCCCCCGGGGGAGGGCGCACAGATACGCAGTATTTT,CASSDSPGGGRTDTQYF,TRBJ2-3,TRBD2,TRBV6-1,few
TGTGCCAGCAGCTTATCCCCTCCGGGACTAGCGGATAATGAGCAGTTCTTC,CASSLSPPGLADNEQFF,TRBJ2-1,TRBD2,TRBV7-3,.
TGTGCCATCAGGGGGACAGGGGAAGGCTACACCTTC,CAIRGTGEGYTF,TRBJ1-2,TRBD1,TRBV10-3,few